The rows below give T cell receptor beta chains drawn from one sample of a study of T cell responses to AZD1222 COVID-19 vaccine. Method: immunoSEQ multiplex PCR; TCRdb's copy keeps in-frame clones and lacks some. Among some 120,000 clones listed, about 90% were seen once. The sample in question was peripheral blood, obtained on day 0 of AZD1222 vaccination. These receptors originate from an adult in good health. The CDR3 runs from the conserved cysteine through the conserved F or W. The D gene is left open where the match is weak. Size tells how often a clone was seen (once, few, many) or the class of an expanded clone, and some rows leave it out.

abundance	d_gene	j_gene	v_gene	CDR3nt	CDR3aa
-	-	TRBJ1-5	TRBV15	TGTGCCACCAGCAGAGTGAAAGGGGGGATAAGCAATCAGCCCCAGCATTTT	CATSRVKGGISNQPQHF
once	-	TRBJ1-6	TRBV7-8	TGTGCCAGCAGCTTTGAGTCGTCGGGAAATTCACCCCTCCACTTT	CASSFESSGNSPLHF
once	-	TRBJ1-3	TRBV6-5	TGTGCCAGCAGACCCCACAGCTCTGGAAACACCATATATTTT	CASRPHSSGNTIYF
-	-	TRBJ1-5	TRBV28	TGTGCCAGCAGTGTCGGGGTAGACGGGAGCAATCAGCCCCAGCATTTT	CASSVGVDGSNQPQHF
-	-	TRBJ2-7	TRBV5-6	TGTGCCAGCACCTCCAATTTATACACCTCCTACGAGCAGTACTTC	CASTSNLYTSYEQYF
once	-	TRBJ2-7	TRBV28	TGTGCCAGCACCCCGGGGCAGGCCTCCTACGAGCAGTACTTC	CASTPGQASYEQYF
few	TRBD1	TRBJ1-1	TRBV29-1	TGCAGCGTTGAACACCGGCAGGGGGTGGCTGAAGCTTTCTTT	CSVEHRQGVAEAFF
-	TRBD1	TRBJ2-7	TRBV5-5	TGTGCCAGCAGCCTTAGACAGGGACCCTACGAGCAGTACTTC	CASSLRQGPYEQYF
few	-	TRBJ2-2	TRBV3-1/TRBV3-2	TGTGCCAGCAGCCGGATACCCGGGTCCAGCGGCGGGGAGCTGTTTTTT	CASSRIPGSSGGELFF
-	TRBD1	TRBJ2-4	TRBV11-3	TGTGCCAGCGCCGGCGGCGGGACAGGCAAAAACATTCAGTACTTC	CASAGGGTGKNIQYF
once	-	TRBJ1-1	TRBV3-1/TRBV3-2	TGTGCCAGCAGCCCCCTACAGGGCTCTGAAGCTTTCTTT	CASSPLQGSEAFF
-	-	TRBJ1-2	TRBV3-1/TRBV3-2	TGTGCCAGCAGCCTCGGGTTTGGTTCCTCTTATGGCTACACCTTC	CASSLGFGSSYGYTF
-	-	TRBJ2-1	TRBV7-9	TGTGCCAGCAGCTTAACCGGTTCCTACAATGAGCAGTTCTTC	CASSLTGSYNEQFF
-	-	TRBJ2-4	TRBV24-1	TGTGCCACCAGTGACCCAGGGAACATTCAGTACTTC	CATSDPGNIQYF
few	-	TRBJ2-2	TRBV28	TGTGCCACAGGGACTCAAAACACCGGGGAGCTGTTTTTT	CATGTQNTGELFF
-	-	TRBJ1-4	TRBV28	TGTGCCAGCACCCAATCTCACAGGGTTCTTCTGGAGGTGAGGAGGGGGGATGAAAAACTGTTTTTT	CASTQSHRVLLEVRRGDEKLFF
-	-	TRBJ2-3	TRBV5-1	TGCGCCAGCAGCTTGGGGACCATTAGAGGCACAGATACGCAGTATTTT	CASSLGTIRGTDTQYF
-	TRBD2	TRBJ2-7	TRBV9	TGTGCCAGCAGCTCCGGGACTAGCGGAGCCTACGAGCAGTACTTC	CASSSGTSGAYEQYF
-	TRBD1	TRBJ1-2	TRBV4-2	TGTGCCAGCAGCCAATATGGGACAGGGGGTAGTGGCTACACCTTC	CASSQYGTGGSGYTF
-	-	TRBJ1-2	TRBV19	TGTGCCAGTAGTATGGGGGGACCGGGTGCCAACTATGGCTACACCTTC	CASSMGGPGANYGYTF
-	-	TRBJ2-7	TRBV7-6	TGTGCCAGCAGCTTATCAGGGAACGAGCAGTACTTC	CASSLSGNEQYF